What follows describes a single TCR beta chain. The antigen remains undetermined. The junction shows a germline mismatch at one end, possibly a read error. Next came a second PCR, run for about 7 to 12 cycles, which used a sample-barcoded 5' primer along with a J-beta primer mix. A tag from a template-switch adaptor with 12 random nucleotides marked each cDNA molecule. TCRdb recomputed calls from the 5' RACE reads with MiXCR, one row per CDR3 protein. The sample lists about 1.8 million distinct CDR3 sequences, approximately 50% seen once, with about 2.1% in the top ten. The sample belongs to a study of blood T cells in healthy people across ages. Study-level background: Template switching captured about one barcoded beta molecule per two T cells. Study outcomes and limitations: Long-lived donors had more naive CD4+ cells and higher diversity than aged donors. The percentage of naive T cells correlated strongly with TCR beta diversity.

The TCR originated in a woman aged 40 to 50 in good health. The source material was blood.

The CDR3: CAGSLRRDPDTQYF. The CDR3, as DNA: TGTGCCGGCAGCTTGCGGAGGGACCCAGATACGCAGTATTTT. This chain uses TRBV7-2 with TRBJ2-3; D possibly corresponds to TRBD2 (6 bases). The CDR3 length is 14 residues. In germline, CDR1 is SGHTA, CDR2 FQGNSA.